This TCR beta chain was documented in a study of cytomegalovirus exposure and HLA in healthy donors. Turning to the study itself: Most genotyped donors, approximately 77% of fewer than 400, had Caucasian-associated genetic ancestry. The study's findings and limits: TCR beta chains numbering 164 were designated cytomegalovirus-associated. Relative to the 666-donor mean, N-insertions were reportedly fewer in an Asian-associated ancestry cluster in a later analysis. Upon later analysis, HLA-associated TCR beta chains proved more clonally expanded than other, equally common chains.

The PCR employed 60 Vbeta primers together with 13 Jbeta primers. Data came from immunoSEQ multiplex PCR; TCRdb stores just in-frame clones and leaves some out. The sample contains 150,000 or so clones, around two thirds of which appear only once. This CDR3 spans 17 amino acids. From germline, CDR1 is SGHDT and CDR2 YYEEEE. Of note for this clone: The antigen is undetermined. The junction departs from germline at one end; a sequencing error may be responsible.

This clonotype originated in a man aged 18 to 30 in good health and CMV-seropositive. The V and J genes are TRBV5-6 and TRBJ1-1; D is possibly TRBD1 (5 bases). What was sequenced was PBMCs. The CDR3 DNA follows: TGTGCCAGCACCTTGTCGTGGGGGGGGATAGAGTACACTGAAGCTTTCTTT. Its translation is CASTLSWGGIEYTEAFF.